Each of the 15 T cell receptor beta chains below was sequenced from the same sample in a study of T cell responses to AZD1222 COVID-19 vaccine. The data were produced by immunoSEQ multiplex PCR, yet TCRdb's version contains in-frame clones alone and is incomplete. The sample includes about 130,000 clones, about 87% of them seen just once. The specimen comprised peripheral blood, sampled on day 0 of AZD1222 vaccination. The receptors stem from an adult in good health.

V is TRBV28 and J is TRBJ2-7; TRBD2 matches 10 bases. The CDR3 sequence is 13 residues long. Trimming took 9 bases from V and 2 from J; bases not matched to a gene: 4. Germline loops: CDR1 MDHEN, CDR2 SYDVKM. The CDR3 DNA is TGTGCCAGTGGACTAGCGGAGCCCTACGAGCAGTACTTC. This codes for CASGLAEPYEQYF.

This clone was observed a few times. The chain recombines TRBV5-1 with TRBJ1-1; TRBD1 might be the D (6 bases). The CDR3 length is 13 residues. Germline V gene data show CDR1 as SGHRS and CDR2 as YFSETQ. Trimming removed 3 bases from V and 8 bases from J, with 14 bases in between. CDR3 loop: CASSSDRLSEAFF. The CDR3 DNA reads TGCGCCAGCAGCTCCGACAGGCTCTCCGAAGCTTTCTTT.

The gene calls are TRBV7-3 and TRBJ2-1; 7 bases are a match to TRBD2. The CDR3 covers 15 residues. Germline CDR1 is SGHTA and CDR2 is FQGTGA. The V and J ends lost 2 bases and 2 bases, in that order; junction bases with no gene match: 3. The chain's CDR3 is CASSLGAGAYNEQFF. The DNA of the CDR3 is TGTGCCAGCAGCTTAGGTGCGGGGGCCTACAATGAGCAGTTCTTC.

V usage is TRBV5-4 and J usage is TRBJ1-2; no firm D call. The V gene lost 0 bases and the J gene lost 4 bases, with 7 bases spanning the gap. Germline assignment: CDR1 SGHNT and CDR2 YYREEE (reference sequence). The CDR3 totals 13 residues. CDR3 in amino acids: CASSLDQLYGYTF. The DNA of the CDR3 is TGTGCCAGCAGCTTGGACCAGCTCTATGGCTACACCTTC. Complete variable domain (other parts from reference TRBV5-4 and TRBJ1-2): ETGVTQSPTHLIKTRGQQVTLRCSSQSGHNTVSWYQQALGQGPQFIFQYYREEENGRGNFPPRFSGLQFPNYSSELNVNALELDDSALYLCASSLDQLYGYTFGSGTRLTVV.

Turning to this clone: One junction end disagrees with the germline gene, perhaps due to a read error. The gene calls are TRBV3-1 (or the pseudogene TRBV3-2) and TRBJ2-7; D might be TRBD1 or TRBD2, each matching 6 bases. The CDR3 is made up of 12 amino acids. The germline CDR1 and CDR2 sequences are LGHDT and YNNKEL (reference sequence). The CDR3 DNA follows: TGTGCCAGCAGCCAAGATCGCGGGACAACCTGTTTC. This codes for CASSQDRGTTCF.

The chain couples TRBV11-1 to TRBJ1-1; D gene uncertain. V was trimmed by 5 bases and J by 4 bases, leaving 20 bases between them. Germline V gene lookup returns CDR1 SGHAT and CDR2 FQDESV (reference sequence). The CDR3 is 16 residues long. CDR3 loop: CASSQQSTRRPTEAFF. The CDR3 nucleotides are TGTGCCAGCAGCCAGCAGTCTACTCGGAGGCCCACTGAAGCTTTCTTT.

The V and J genes are TRBV28 and TRBJ2-1; D may correspond to TRBD1 or TRBD2 (6 bases each). The CDR3 runs to 14 residues. V was shortened by 6 bases and J by 2 bases, with 11 bases between the two germline ends. The germline V gene encodes CDR1 MDHEN and CDR2 SYDVKM. In nucleotides, the CDR3 is TGTGCCAGCAGGGGGGCTAGCGCCTACAATGAGCAGTTCTTC. Protein sequence: CASRGASAYNEQFF.

The chain uses TRBV7-2 and TRBJ1-2, with a weak D call TRBD1 (5 bases). The CDR3 sequence is 14 residues long. Trimming took 1 base from V and 4 from J, leaving 10 bases between them. The germline CDR1 and CDR2 sequences are SGHTA and FQGNSA. CDR3 protein: CASSLEGVGYGYTF. The DNA for the CDR3 is TGTGCCAGCAGCTTAGAAGGGGTCGGCTATGGCTACACCTTC.

The V gene is TRBV6-5, the J gene TRBJ1-5; TRBD1 aligns across 8 bases. The CDR3 sequence is 14 residues long. Germline assignment: CDR1 MNHEY and CDR2 SVGAGI. J lost 7 bases, V lost 7 bases, and 9 bases had no gene match. CDR3 sequence (DNA): TGTGCCAGCATTCGCGGACAGGGCGAACAGCCCCAGCATTTT. This codes for CASIRGQGEQPQHF.

This clone showed up just once. The J gene is TRBJ1-5, the V gene TRBV7-9; 7 bases fit TRBD1. The V gene's germline CDR1 is SEHNR and CDR2 FQNEAQ (reference sequence). The CDR3 consists of 15 residues. V was clipped by 1 base and J by 5 bases; unmatched bases: 5. As DNA, the CDR3 is TGTGCCAGCAGCTTAGGACAGGGCGCTTATCAGCCCCAGCATTTT. This sequence encodes CASSLGQGAYQPQHF.

V usage is TRBV25-1 and J usage is TRBJ1-3, with 7 bases identical to TRBD1. The CDR3 runs 15 residues. V lost 7 bases to trimming and J lost 4 bases; unmatched junction nucleotides: 10. The germline gives CDR1 MGHDK, CDR2 SYGVNS. CDR3 sequence: CASNNQGGPGNTIYF. CDR3 nucleotide sequence: TGTGCCAGCAACAATCAGGGGGGCCCCGGAAACACCATATATTTT.

The chain employs TRBV19 and TRBJ2-3, with D perhaps matching TRBD1 (6 bases). The CDR3 is made up of 16 amino acids. V was shortened by 7 bases and J by 1 base, with 18 bases between the two germline ends. Per germline, CDR1 LNHDA and CDR2 SQIVND (reference sequence). CDR3 DNA: TGTGCCAGTACAAAAGGGGGTCAAGGCGGCACAGATACGCAGTATTTT. It codes for CASTKGGQGGTDTQYF. The full variable domain, its missing parts supplied by reference TRBV19 and TRBJ2-3, is DGGITQSPKYLFRKEGQNVTLSCEQNLNHDAMYWYRQDPGQGLRLIYYSQIVNDFQKGDIAEGYSVSREKKESFPLTVTSAQKNPTAFYLCASTKGGQGGTDTQYFGPGTRLTVL.

The chain recombines TRBV6-1 with TRBJ1-2; TRBD1 is a possible D gene (6 bases). This CDR3 has 16 amino acids. The V and J ends lost 3 bases and 4 bases respectively, with 18 bases between them. CDR1 is MNHNS, CDR2 SASEGT, per germline. CDR3 residues: CASSDPGRGSRYGYTF. CDR3 bases: TGTGCCAGCAGTGACCCCGGCAGGGGCAGCCGCTATGGCTACACCTTC.

This clone has just one count. This chain joins TRBV3-1 (or the pseudogene TRBV3-2) and TRBJ1-2; no reliable D call. With 0 bases removed from V and 8 bases from J, the gap between germline ends came to 10 bases. Germline loops: CDR1 LGHDT, CDR2 YNNKEL (reference sequence). The CDR3 has 13 amino acids. Here the CDR3 DNA reads TGTGCCAGCAGCCAAGATGGTCACCGGGGCTACACCTTC. As protein: CASSQDGHRGYTF.

J is TRBJ1-1 and V is TRBV2; no clear D. Germline lookup yields CDR1 SNHLY and CDR2 FYNNEI. CDR3 length equals 13 residues. The germline V and J ends were trimmed by 7 bases and 5 bases, with 14 bases remaining between them. CDR3 region: CASNAEGTTEAFF. The DNA for the CDR3 is TGTGCCAGCAATGCAGAAGGCACAACTGAAGCTTTCTTT.